This TCR beta chain emerged from a study of neoadjuvant nivolumab and ipilimumab in lung cancer. Study results and limitations: TCR richness and clonality were higher in tumors than adjacent uninvolved lung.

Concerning this clone: No antigen is known for it.

The data were produced by immunoSEQ multiplex PCR, yet TCRdb's version contains in-frame clones alone and is incomplete. The table includes approximately 7,000 clones, roughly 83% detected once. CDR1 and CDR2 (germline): MNHNS, SASEGT. V was clipped by 7 bases and J by 0 bases, with 10 bases between them. This CDR3 is 13 amino acids long. The chain recombines TRBV6-1 with TRBJ2-7, with D hard to call. Source: tumor tissue, taken after neoadjuvant nivolumab, alone or with ipilimumab, at or shortly before surgery. The clonotype was recovered from an adult with non-small cell lung cancer. The DNA of the CDR3 is TGTGCCAGCACCAAACCGGGCTCCTACGAGCAGTACTTC. It translates to CASTKPGSYEQYF.